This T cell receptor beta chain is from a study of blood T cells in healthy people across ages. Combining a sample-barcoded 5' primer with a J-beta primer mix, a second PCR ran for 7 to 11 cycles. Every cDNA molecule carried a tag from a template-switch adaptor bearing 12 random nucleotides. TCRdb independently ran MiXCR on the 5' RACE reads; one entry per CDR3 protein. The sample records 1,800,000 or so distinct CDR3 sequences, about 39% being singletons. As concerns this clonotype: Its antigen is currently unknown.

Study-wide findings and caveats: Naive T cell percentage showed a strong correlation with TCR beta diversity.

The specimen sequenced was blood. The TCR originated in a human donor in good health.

For the CDR3, the DNA is TGTGCCAGCAGTGAATTAGGGGACAACTATGGCTACACCTTC. Protein sequence: CASSELGDNYGYTF. The chain couples TRBV6-1 to TRBJ1-2; maybe TRBD1 (5 bases). CDR1 and CDR2 (germline): MNHNS, SASEGT. This CDR3 contains 14 residues. Deletions cut 2 bases from V and 2 bases from J, with 9 bases between.